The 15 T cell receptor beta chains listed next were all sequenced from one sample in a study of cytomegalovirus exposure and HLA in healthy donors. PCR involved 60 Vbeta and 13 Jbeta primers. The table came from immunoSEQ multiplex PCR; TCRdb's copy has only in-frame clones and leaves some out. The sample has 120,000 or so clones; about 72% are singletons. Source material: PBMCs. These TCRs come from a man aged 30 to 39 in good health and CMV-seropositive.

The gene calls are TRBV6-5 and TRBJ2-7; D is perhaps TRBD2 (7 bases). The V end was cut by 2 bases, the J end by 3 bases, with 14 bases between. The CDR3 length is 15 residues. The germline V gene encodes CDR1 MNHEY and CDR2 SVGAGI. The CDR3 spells CASSYAEGGVYEQYF. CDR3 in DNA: TGTGCCAGCAGTTACGCGGAGGGGGGGGTCTACGAGCAGTACTTC.

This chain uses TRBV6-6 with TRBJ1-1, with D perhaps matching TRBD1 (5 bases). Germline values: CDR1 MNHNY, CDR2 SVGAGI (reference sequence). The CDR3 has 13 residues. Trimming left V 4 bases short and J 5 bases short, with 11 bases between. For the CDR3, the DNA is TGTGCCAGCAGTTCTGTCAGGGAAACTGAAGCTTTCTTT. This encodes CASSSVRETEAFF.

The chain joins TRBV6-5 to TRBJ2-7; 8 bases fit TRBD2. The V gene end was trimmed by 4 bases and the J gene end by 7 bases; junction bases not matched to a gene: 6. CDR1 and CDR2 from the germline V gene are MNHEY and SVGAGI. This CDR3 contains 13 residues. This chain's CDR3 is CASSSGLVGEQYF. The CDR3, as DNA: TGTGCCAGCAGTTCGGGACTAGTCGGTGAGCAGTACTTC.

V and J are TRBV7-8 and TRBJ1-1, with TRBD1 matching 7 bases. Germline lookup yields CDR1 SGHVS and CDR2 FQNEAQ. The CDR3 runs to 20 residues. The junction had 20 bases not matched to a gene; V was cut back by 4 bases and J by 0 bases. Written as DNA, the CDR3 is TGTGCCAGCAGCTATCGGCCCTCGGGTGGGGACAGTGTAATGAACACTGAAGCTTTCTTT. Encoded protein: CASSYRPSGGDSVMNTEAFF.

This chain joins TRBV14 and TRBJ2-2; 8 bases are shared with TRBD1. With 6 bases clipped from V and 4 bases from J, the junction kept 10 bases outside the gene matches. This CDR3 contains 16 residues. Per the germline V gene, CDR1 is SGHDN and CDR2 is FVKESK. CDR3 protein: CASSPGGAWSTGELFF. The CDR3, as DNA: TGTGCCAGCAGTCCAGGGGGCGCATGGTCCACCGGGGAGCTGTTTTTT.

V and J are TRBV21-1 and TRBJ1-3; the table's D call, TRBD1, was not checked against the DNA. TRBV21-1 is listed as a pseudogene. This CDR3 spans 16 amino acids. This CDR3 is CASSSQSRENGNTIYF. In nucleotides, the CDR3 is TGTGCCAGCAGCTCCCAAAGCAGGGAAAATGGAAACACCATATATTTT.

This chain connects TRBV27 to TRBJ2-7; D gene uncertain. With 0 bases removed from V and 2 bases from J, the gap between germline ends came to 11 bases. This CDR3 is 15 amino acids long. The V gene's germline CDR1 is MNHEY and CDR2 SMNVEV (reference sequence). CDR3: CASSLSLSVPYEQYF. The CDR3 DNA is TGTGCCAGCAGTTTATCACTCAGCGTCCCCTACGAGCAGTACTTC.

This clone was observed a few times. The CDR3 spells CASSPAGSYEQYF. CDR3 sequence (DNA): TGTGCCAGCAGCCCAGCGGGGAGCTACGAGCAGTACTTC. The chain recombines TRBV11-3 with TRBJ2-7, with 7 bases aligning to TRBD2. V lost 5 bases, J lost 3 bases, and 4 bases stayed unmatched. The CDR3 is made up of 13 amino acids. Germline V CDR1 and CDR2: SGHNT, YENEEA.

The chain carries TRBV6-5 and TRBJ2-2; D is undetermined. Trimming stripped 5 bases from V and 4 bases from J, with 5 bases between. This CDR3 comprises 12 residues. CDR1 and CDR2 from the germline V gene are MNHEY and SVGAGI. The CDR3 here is CASSPGTGELFF. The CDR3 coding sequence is TGTGCCAGCAGTCCAGGCACCGGGGAGCTGTTTTTT.

The CDR3 spells CASSSRVTGANVLTF. In DNA form, the CDR3 reads TGTGCCAGTAGTTCCAGGGTAACTGGGGCCAACGTCCTGACTTTC. This rearrangement joins TRBV19 to TRBJ2-6; D is perhaps TRBD1 (5 bases). Trimming shortened V by 5 bases and J by 2 bases, and 10 bases separated the two germline ends. From germline, CDR1 is LNHDA and CDR2 SQIVND (reference sequence). The CDR3 is made up of 15 amino acids.

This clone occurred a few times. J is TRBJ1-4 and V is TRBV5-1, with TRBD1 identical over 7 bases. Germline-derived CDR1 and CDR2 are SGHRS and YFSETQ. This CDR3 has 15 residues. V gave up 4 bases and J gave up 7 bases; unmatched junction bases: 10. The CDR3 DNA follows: TGCGCCAGCAGCCCAAGACAGGGACGGGGTGAAAAACTGTTTTTT. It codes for CASSPRQGRGEKLFF.

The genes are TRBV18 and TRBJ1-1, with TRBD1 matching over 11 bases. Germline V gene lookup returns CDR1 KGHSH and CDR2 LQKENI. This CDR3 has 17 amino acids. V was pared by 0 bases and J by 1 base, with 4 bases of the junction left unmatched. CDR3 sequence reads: CASSPPSGTGGNTEAFF. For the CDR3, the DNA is TGTGCCAGCTCACCACCTTCTGGGACAGGGGGGAACACTGAAGCTTTCTTT. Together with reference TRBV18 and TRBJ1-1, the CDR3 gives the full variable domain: NAGVMQNPRHLVRRRGQEARLRCSPMKGHSHVYWYRQLPEEGLKFMVYLQKENIIDESGMPKERFSAEFPKEGPSILRIQQVVRGDSAAYFCASSPPSGTGGNTEAFFGQGTRLTVV.

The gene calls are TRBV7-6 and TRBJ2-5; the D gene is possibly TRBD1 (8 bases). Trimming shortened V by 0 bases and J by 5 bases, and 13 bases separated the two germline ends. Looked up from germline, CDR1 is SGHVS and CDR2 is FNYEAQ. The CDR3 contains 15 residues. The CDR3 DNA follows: TGTGCCAGCAGCTTAGCGGACAGGGAGGGGGAGACCCAGTACTTC. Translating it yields CASSLADREGETQYF. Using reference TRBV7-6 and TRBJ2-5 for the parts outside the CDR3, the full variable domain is GAGVSQSPRYKVTKRGQDVALRCDPISGHVSLYWYRQALGQGPEFLTYFNYEAQQDKSGLPNDRFSAERPEGSISTLTIQRTEQRDSAMYRCASSLADREGETQYFGPGTRLLVL.

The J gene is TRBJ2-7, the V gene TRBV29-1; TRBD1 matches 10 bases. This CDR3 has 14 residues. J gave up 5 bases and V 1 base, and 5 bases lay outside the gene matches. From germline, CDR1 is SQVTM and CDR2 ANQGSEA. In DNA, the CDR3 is TGCAGCGTTGAAGTCTCGGGGACAGGGGACGAGCAGTACTTC. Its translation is CSVEVSGTGDEQYF.

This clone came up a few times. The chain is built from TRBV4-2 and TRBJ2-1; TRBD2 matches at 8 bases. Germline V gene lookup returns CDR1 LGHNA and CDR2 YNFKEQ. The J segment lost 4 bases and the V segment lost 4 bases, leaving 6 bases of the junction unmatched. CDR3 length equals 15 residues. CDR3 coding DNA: TGTGCCAGCAGCCCCCTAAGCGGGGGTTACAATGAGCAGTTCTTC. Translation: CASSPLSGGYNEQFF.